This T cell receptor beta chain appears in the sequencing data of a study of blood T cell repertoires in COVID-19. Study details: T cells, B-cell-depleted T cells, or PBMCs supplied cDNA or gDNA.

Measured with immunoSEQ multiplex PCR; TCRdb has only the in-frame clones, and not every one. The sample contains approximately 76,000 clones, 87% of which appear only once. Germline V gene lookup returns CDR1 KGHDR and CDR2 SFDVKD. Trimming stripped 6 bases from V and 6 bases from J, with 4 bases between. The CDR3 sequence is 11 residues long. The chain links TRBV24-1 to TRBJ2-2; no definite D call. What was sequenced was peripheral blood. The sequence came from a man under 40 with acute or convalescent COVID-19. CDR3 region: CATSFAGELFF. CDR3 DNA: TGTGCCACCAGTTTCGCCGGGGAGCTGTTTTTT.